This T cell receptor (beta chain) was retrieved from a study of blood T cell repertoires in COVID-19 (TCRdb year 2020). The study in broad terms: Samples covering the acute and convalescent phases of COVID-19 were provided by collaborators in the United States, Italy and Spain. The sample metadata nearly always contained a de-identified subject ID, COVID-19 status, age in years and sex. The prospective study material was composed of cDNA or gDNA derived from T cells, B-cell-depleted T cells, or PBMCs. The repertoires were made available in a free public database intended to serve as a resource for research on the immune response to SARS-CoV-2. Subjects who had been exposed to COVID-19, were actively infected with it, or had recovered from it provided the deeply sampled blood TCRbeta repertoires that made up the dataset. The samples were drawn from the first 160 participants of the ongoing ImmuneRACE study and from some 1,300 subjects provided by 6 global collaborators. HLA class I and class II types, where available, came from metadata supplied by the sample provider rather than from assay-based typing.

TCRbeta CDR3 regions were amplified from genomic DNA by means of the immunoSEQ Assay, a bias-controlled multiplex PCR. The paper's data handling went like this. The number of nucleated cells in each sample was estimated by amplification of reference gene primers within the assay. To quantify the absolute abundance of each unique TCRbeta CDR3 rearrangement, sequence reads were collapsed and filtered. For each sample, productive Simpson clonality was calculated as the square root of Simpson's diversity index over productive rearrangements. This is the immuneACCESS table as TCRdb keeps it, with only in-frame sequences that have V and J called. A part of the clones is gone; compared with another copy, unresolved V genes explain less than half, and the rest is unexplained. The V and J calls and clone size were taken over from that table, and D and trimming were inferred from the DNA. The sample yields about 68,000 clones; around 85% were counted once. The ten most abundant clones make up roughly 25% of the sample.

On this clone: Its recognized antigen is unknown. Base qualities are not at hand, and no much larger clone is one base apart.

Collaborating institutions collected whole blood in K2EDTA tubes following their own protocols. For TCRbeta analysis, collaborators shipped samples in one of three forms: frozen whole blood, isolated PBMCs, or DNA extracted from either of those sample types. CDR1 SNHLY and CDR2 FYNNEI are derived from the germline V gene. Counted from cysteine to valine, this CDR3 has 16 amino acids. The read is trimmed to its CDR3 DNA, 48 bases read in frame from base 1. After removal of 6 bases from V and 6 bases from J, the junction retains 15 bases not matched to a gene. Study-level results and caveats: How much clinical and demographic metadata was included differed by source and by participant, and the metadata was provided uncurated.

The sequenced sample consisted of peripheral blood. The receptor was isolated from a man between 50 and 59 years old with acute or convalescent COVID-19. The V gene is TRBV2 and the J gene is TRBJ2-7; 9 nucleotides in the junction match TRBD2. The CDR3 protein sequence reads: CASRPGGASGAREQYV. The sequence in DNA is TGTGCCAGCAGACCGGGGGGGGCTAGCGGGGCTCGCGAGCAGTACGTC.